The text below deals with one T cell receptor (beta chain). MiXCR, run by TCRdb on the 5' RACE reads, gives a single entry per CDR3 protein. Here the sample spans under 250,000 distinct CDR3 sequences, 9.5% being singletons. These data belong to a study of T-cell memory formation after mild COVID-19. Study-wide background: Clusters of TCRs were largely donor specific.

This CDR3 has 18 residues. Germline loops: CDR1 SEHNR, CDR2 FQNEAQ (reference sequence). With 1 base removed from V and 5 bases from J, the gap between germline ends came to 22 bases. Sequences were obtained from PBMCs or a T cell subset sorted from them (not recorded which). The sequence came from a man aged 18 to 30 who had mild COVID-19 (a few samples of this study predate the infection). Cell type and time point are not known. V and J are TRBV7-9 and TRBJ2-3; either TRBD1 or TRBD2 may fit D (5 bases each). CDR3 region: CASSLGSGLAPREDTQYF. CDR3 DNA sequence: TGTGCCAGCAGCTTAGGGTCAGGGCTAGCCCCCCGGGAAGATACGCAGTATTTT.